These T cell receptor beta chains were read from a single sample in a study of preoperative IRX-2 immunotherapy in early breast cancer. Sequencing used immunoSEQ multiplex PCR; TCRdb keeps in-frame clones, though not all of them. The profile shows around 35,000 clones, about 95% of them singletons. The biological material was taken from a patient treated with IRX-2 immunotherapy. The receptors shown here come from a human donor with breast cancer. CDR3s include the opening cysteine and the closing phenylalanine or tryptophan. A D gene is named only where the DNA matches it firmly. Expanded clones are given a class, and other clones once, few, many or no size at all.

j_gene: TRBJ2-3
d_gene: TRBD2
v_gene: TRBV9
len: 14
abundance: NA
CDR3nt: TGTGCCAGCAGCTATAGCGGGAGCACAGATACGCAGTATTTT
CDR3aa: CASSYSGSTDTQYF

j_gene: TRBJ2-3
d_gene: NA
v_gene: TRBV10-1
len: 13
abundance: NA
CDR3nt: TGCGCCAGCAGGTGGGGTAACACAGATACGCAGTATTTT
CDR3aa: CASRWGNTDTQYF

j_gene: TRBJ1-6
d_gene: NA
v_gene: TRBV19
len: 15
abundance: NA
CDR3nt: TGTGCCAGTAGTATAGACGGGACAAGCATTTCACCCCTCCACTTT
CDR3aa: CASSIDGTSISPLHF

j_gene: TRBJ1-2
d_gene: NA
v_gene: TRBV18
len: 14
abundance: NA
CDR3nt: TGTGCCAGCTCACCCGAAGGACAGTTTTATGGCTACACCTTC
CDR3aa: CASSPEGQFYGYTF

j_gene: TRBJ1-4
d_gene: NA
v_gene: TRBV19
len: 15
abundance: NA
CDR3nt: TGTGCCAGTACCCTAGGCATTGCAACTAATGAAAAACTGTTTTTT
CDR3aa: CASTLGIATNEKLFF

j_gene: TRBJ2-2
d_gene: NA
v_gene: TRBV13
len: 13
abundance: NA
CDR3nt: TGTGCCAGCAGCTCCCGTACAGTCGGGGAGCTGTTTTTT
CDR3aa: CASSSRTVGELFF

j_gene: TRBJ2-6
d_gene: NA
v_gene: TRBV7-9
len: 15
abundance: once
CDR3nt: TGTGCCAGCAGCTTATGGGGCTCTGGGGCCAACGTCCTGACTTTC
CDR3aa: CASSLWGSGANVLTF

j_gene: TRBJ1-3
d_gene: TRBD1
v_gene: TRBV9
len: 16
abundance: once
CDR3nt: TGTGCCAGCAGCAAAACGGGACAGAACTCTGGAAACACCATATATTTT
CDR3aa: CASSKTGQNSGNTIYF

j_gene: TRBJ2-5
d_gene: NA
v_gene: TRBV6-6
len: 12
abundance: NA
CDR3nt: TGTGCCAGCACTTTACGTGGAGAGACCCAGTACTTC
CDR3aa: CASTLRGETQYF

j_gene: TRBJ2-2
d_gene: TRBD1
v_gene: TRBV11-2
len: 19
abundance: NA
CDR3nt: TGTGCCAGCAGCCCGACTCCGGATTTATCCGACAGGGGTACCGGGGAGCTGTTTTTT
CDR3aa: CASSPTPDLSDRGTGELFF

j_gene: TRBJ1-2
d_gene: NA
v_gene: TRBV5-1
len: 14
abundance: NA
CDR3nt: TGCGCCAGCAGCCCGGTTCTGACCTCCCATGGCTACACCTTC
CDR3aa: CASSPVLTSHGYTF

j_gene: TRBJ2-6
d_gene: NA
v_gene: TRBV7-2
len: 17
abundance: NA
CDR3nt: TGTGCCAGCAGCTTGCGGACCGCCTCCTCTGGGGCCAACGTCCTGACTTTC
CDR3aa: CASSLRTASSGANVLTF

j_gene: TRBJ1-6
d_gene: NA
v_gene: TRBV14
len: 15
abundance: NA
CDR3nt: TGTGCCAGCAGCCAAGATTTTAGACTTAGGTCACCCCTCCACTTT
CDR3aa: CASSQDFRLRSPLHF

j_gene: TRBJ2-5
d_gene: NA
v_gene: TRBV30
len: 13
abundance: NA
CDR3nt: TGTGCCTGGAACGGACAGCCCCAAGAGACCCAGTACTTC
CDR3aa: CAWNGQPQETQYF

j_gene: TRBJ2-3
d_gene: NA
v_gene: TRBV9
len: 16
abundance: NA
CDR3nt: TGTGCCAGCAGCCCGGCGAGAAGCTCTAGCACAGATACGCAGTATTTT
CDR3aa: CASSPARSSSTDTQYF

j_gene: TRBJ1-4
d_gene: TRBD1
v_gene: TRBV7-9
len: 14
abundance: NA
CDR3nt: TGTGCCAGCAGCCCCGGGACAGGGGGCGAAAAACTGTTTTTT
CDR3aa: CASSPGTGGEKLFF

j_gene: TRBJ2-3
d_gene: NA
v_gene: TRBV5-1
len: 16
abundance: NA
CDR3nt: TGCGCCAGCAGCCTAGGGCAGATTTCTAGCACAGATACGCAGTATTTT
CDR3aa: CASSLGQISSTDTQYF

j_gene: TRBJ1-5
d_gene: NA
v_gene: TRBV11-2
len: 16
abundance: NA
CDR3nt: TGTGCCAGCAGCTTAGGTCCCAGGGAAAGCAATCAGCCCCAGCATTTT
CDR3aa: CASSLGPRESNQPQHF

j_gene: TRBJ2-1
d_gene: TRBD2
v_gene: TRBV10-3
len: 15
abundance: NA
CDR3nt: TGTGCCATCAGTGACTCTAGCGGGAGACTCAATGAGCAGTTCTTC
CDR3aa: CAISDSSGRLNEQFF

j_gene: TRBJ2-3
d_gene: TRBD2
v_gene: TRBV5-1
len: 14
abundance: NA
CDR3nt: TGCGCCAGCAAGACTAGCACTAGCACAGATACGCAGTATTTT
CDR3aa: CASKTSTSTDTQYF

j_gene: TRBJ1-5
d_gene: TRBD1
v_gene: TRBV7-9
len: 19
abundance: once
CDR3nt: TGTGCCAGCAACTCCAGGGGGACAGGGCCAGTGGGGAGCAATCAGCCCCAGCATTTT
CDR3aa: CASNSRGTGPVGSNQPQHF

j_gene: TRBJ2-7
d_gene: TRBD1
v_gene: TRBV9
len: 13
abundance: NA
CDR3nt: TGTGCCAGCAGCGGGACAGGGGGCTACGAGCAGTACTTC
CDR3aa: CASSGTGGYEQYF

j_gene: TRBJ2-3
d_gene: NA
v_gene: TRBV15
len: 15
abundance: NA
CDR3nt: TGTGCCACCAGCAGAGATGACCAGGGGTCAGATACGCAGTATTTT
CDR3aa: CATSRDDQGSDTQYF

j_gene: TRBJ2-7
d_gene: TRBD1
v_gene: TRBV29-1
len: 13
abundance: NA
CDR3nt: TGCAGCGTTAAGGGACAGAGTTGGGACGAGCAGTACTTC
CDR3aa: CSVKGQSWDEQYF

j_gene: TRBJ2-2
d_gene: TRBD2
v_gene: TRBV6-1
len: 14
abundance: NA
CDR3nt: TGTGCCAGGTGGACTAGAGGACGCCCCGGGGAGCTGTTTTTT
CDR3aa: CARWTRGRPGELFF

j_gene: TRBJ1-5
d_gene: NA
v_gene: TRBV23-1
len: 16
abundance: NA
CDR3nt: TGCGCCAGCAGACGCCGCGGACCCGGCGCTCATCAGCCCCAGCATTTT
CDR3aa: CASRRRGPGAHQPQHF

j_gene: TRBJ2-7
d_gene: NA
v_gene: TRBV4-2
len: 15
abundance: NA
CDR3nt: TGTGCCAGCAGCCAAGATGGAACAGGGCGCGACGAGCAGTACTTC
CDR3aa: CASSQDGTGRDEQYF

j_gene: TRBJ2-5
d_gene: NA
v_gene: TRBV28
len: 15
abundance: NA
CDR3nt: TGTGCCAGCAGTTTACTTCAGGGACATAAAGAGACCCAGTACTTC
CDR3aa: CASSLLQGHKETQYF

j_gene: TRBJ1-2
d_gene: NA
v_gene: TRBV6-6
len: 11
abundance: NA
CDR3nt: TGTGCCAGCAGTTACTCGGACGGCTACACCTTC
CDR3aa: CASSYSDGYTF

j_gene: TRBJ2-7
d_gene: TRBD2
v_gene: TRBV7-3
len: 15
abundance: NA
CDR3nt: TGTGCCAGCAGCTGGTCTAGCGGGCCGGCCTACGAGCAGTACTTC
CDR3aa: CASSWSSGPAYEQYF

j_gene: TRBJ2-1
d_gene: TRBD2
v_gene: TRBV7-9
len: 14
abundance: NA
CDR3nt: TGTGCCAGCAGCTCCCGTGCGGGGGACAATGAGCAGTTCTTC
CDR3aa: CASSSRAGDNEQFF

j_gene: TRBJ2-1
d_gene: TRBD1
v_gene: TRBV6-6
len: 14
abundance: NA
CDR3nt: TGTGCCAGCAGTTACTCGGGGACAGGGGGTGAGCAGTTCTTC
CDR3aa: CASSYSGTGGEQFF

j_gene: TRBJ2-7
d_gene: TRBD1
v_gene: TRBV6-1
len: 16
abundance: NA
CDR3nt: TGTGCCAGCAGTGACCTCTCGGGACAGGGGCACTACGAGCAGTACTTC
CDR3aa: CASSDLSGQGHYEQYF

j_gene: TRBJ1-4
d_gene: NA
v_gene: TRBV28
len: 12
abundance: NA
CDR3nt: TGTGCCAGCAGTTTATTATCCGAAAAACTGTTTTTT
CDR3aa: CASSLLSEKLFF

j_gene: TRBJ2-7
d_gene: NA
v_gene: TRBV6-6
len: 13
abundance: once
CDR3nt: TGTGCCAGCAGTTACCAGGCAATGTCCGAGCAGTACTTC
CDR3aa: CASSYQAMSEQYF

j_gene: TRBJ1-5
d_gene: TRBD1
v_gene: TRBV27
len: 14
abundance: NA
CDR3nt: TGTGCCAGCAGTGTGGACAGGAGCAATCAGCCCCAGCATTTT
CDR3aa: CASSVDRSNQPQHF

j_gene: TRBJ1-6
d_gene: TRBD1
v_gene: TRBV27
len: 18
abundance: once
CDR3nt: TGTGCCAGCAGTACGAAAAGGGAGACAGGGCGTGTTAATTCACCCCTCCACTTT
CDR3aa: CASSTKRETGRVNSPLHF

j_gene: TRBJ2-3
d_gene: TRBD2
v_gene: TRBV9
len: 16
abundance: NA
CDR3nt: TGTGCCAGCAGCCCGGTTCCGCGGGGGGGCACAGATACGCAGTATTTT
CDR3aa: CASSPVPRGGTDTQYF

j_gene: TRBJ1-2
d_gene: TRBD1
v_gene: TRBV19
len: 14
abundance: once
CDR3nt: TGTGCCAGTAGTATAGCACAGGGGGACTATGGCTACACCTTC
CDR3aa: CASSIAQGDYGYTF

j_gene: TRBJ1-4
d_gene: TRBD1
v_gene: TRBV4-3
len: 15
abundance: once
CDR3nt: TGCGCCAGCAGCCAACCCGGGACAGGGATGGAAAAACTGTTTTTT
CDR3aa: CASSQPGTGMEKLFF

j_gene: TRBJ2-3
d_gene: TRBD1
v_gene: TRBV19
len: 15
abundance: NA
CDR3nt: TGTGCCAGTACCTCCGGGACAGGGGAGGGAGATACGCAGTATTTT
CDR3aa: CASTSGTGEGDTQYF

j_gene: TRBJ2-3
d_gene: TRBD2
v_gene: TRBV18
len: 15
abundance: once
CDR3nt: TGTGCCAGCTCACCTGGACTAGCGCTCGGCGATACGCAGTATTTT
CDR3aa: CASSPGLALGDTQYF